Sequencing of this T cell receptor beta chain was carried out in a study of cytomegalovirus exposure and HLA in healthy donors (dated by TCRdb to about 2017). About the investigation overall: According to an earlier analysis of a few hundred of the donors, some 180 million T cells yielded 117 million unique TCR beta sequences and approximately 280 Gb of sequence data. Approximately 300 gigabases of sequencing data and roughly 80 million unique TCR sequences made up an early release that covered around 640 HLA-typed donors. The genetic ancestry cluster associated with self-reported Caucasian donors included 65% to 90% of the approximately 410 genotyped donors. The study aimed to test whether cataloging public T cell receptors could reveal signatures of past pathogen exposure. The study profiled the T cell repertoires of around 700 subjects by immunosequencing and related them to cytomegalovirus serostatus. Besides the first cohort of approximately 670 subjects, a separate validation cohort made up of around 120 different subjects was used. To predict cytomegalovirus infection status, the study combined high-throughput TCR immunosequencing, statistical association of individual TCRs with disease status, and machine learning. In a later analysis, previously published TCR beta repertoires from 666 donors were re-analyzed and high-resolution HLA genotyping was added so that TCR occurrence patterns could be studied. The later analysis used no new phenotypic data to find candidate immune exposures, relying instead on TCR beta sequences and their occurrence across donors. To decide whether each TCR beta V gene segment behaved as functional or pseudogenic, an earlier analysis of approximately 590 of the donors relied on high-throughput TCR beta sequencing. Alongside the repertoire data, information on donor age, sex, ethnicity and CMV serostatus was compiled. Genome-wide SNP genotypes for about 65% of the roughly 700 donors were used in a later genetic analysis, which treated that subset as a discovery cohort. All discovery cohort repertoires had been generated on a single sequencing platform. HLA typing included class I and class II loci at four-digit resolution. Typing coverage varied by locus: about 620-630 donors for A, B, C, DRB1 and DQB1; approximately 560 for DQA1; nearly 610 for DPA1; fewer than 480 for DPB1. Five DR-DQ haplotypes were treated as single units for association and clustering because of strong linkage in the cohort. Among some 400 genotyped donors of the cohort, an average of approximately 240,000 unique TCR beta nucleotide sequences were sequenced per donor, 15% to 20% of them non-productive.

Library preparation was by the immunoSEQ multiplex PCR assay. For the multiplex PCR, a mixture combining 60 forward primers for TCR Vbeta segments and 13 reverse primers for TCR Jbeta segments was used. The CDR3 region of rearranged TCR beta genes was amplified from genomic DNA by a multiplex PCR assay. Amplified TCR beta libraries were sequenced as 87-base-pair reads on the Illumina HiSeq System. Per the source publication's procedure: A later analysis tallied 75 million to 85 million unique TCR beta chains across the 666 repertoires, and around 12 million of those chains were shared by two or more donors. To remove PCR and sequencing errors, raw reads were error-corrected and collapsed into unique sequences using a nearest-neighbor algorithm that merged closely related sequences. To assign V, D and J gene segments, CDR3 sequences were aligned to IMGT reference sequences. For a sequence to be retained, a match of at least six nucleotides to both a V gene segment and a J gene segment was required. Rearrangements were classified as productive when the CDR3 lacked stop codons and remained in frame with V and J, and all other rearrangements were classified as non-productive. Following IMGT convention, CDR3 was defined as the stretch from the second conserved V-encoded cysteine up to the conserved J-encoded phenylalanine. The earlier analysis of 500 to 650 of the donors excluded any sequence lacking an unambiguous match to a single V gene segment. An earlier analysis of fewer than 750 of the donors called V segments functional above 56.7% productive rearrangements and segregating when the between-donor standard deviation exceeded 5%. A statistical classification framework was developed to diagnose cytomegalovirus status using the catalog of TCR beta chain sequences. V and J gene assignment, in a later analysis, came from comparing TCR nucleotide sequences with IMGT/GENE-DB human TR gene sequences. In a later analysis, CDR3 sequences and most-parsimonious VDJ recombination scenarios were assigned using the TCRdist pipeline. A later analysis defined each TCR beta chain by its CDR3 amino acid sequence plus V-gene family, and excluded reads lacking a unique V-gene family. A later analysis removed several hundred highly shared, low-generation-probability nucleotide sequences to deal with suspected cross-contamination and a sequencing artifact. For each public chain, a later analysis derived a clonal expansion index from normalized ranks of inferred template counts within each repertoire. Generation probabilities in a later analysis came from a VDJ recombination model fitted to out-of-frame rearrangements, and those results were checked against IGoR. In a later analysis, TCR-TCR, TCR-HLA and TCR-CMV co-occurrence was scored with hypergeometric tests, and a repertoire-size bias correction was applied to TCR pairs. To estimate false discovery rates, a later analysis permuted the HLA or CMV assignments 20 times. In a later analysis, co-occurring TCRs were grouped using DBSCAN, with TCRdist sequence similarity added in when clustering inside HLA-allele-positive subsets. Co-occurrence clustering excluded repertoires with fewer than 30,000 or more than 120,000 public chains, plus five with anomalous nucleotide sharing. Here the immuneACCESS table is served through TCRdb, limited to in-frame sequences with V and J called. Missing clones are a known gap in these copies; in checked studies unresolved V genes cover under half, and the rest lacks a known reason. The DNA gave D and trimming, while V, J and clone size come from that table. The sample table contains under 200,000 clones; only one count was recorded for around 84% of them. Clones ranked in the top ten supply around 3.5% of the sample.

CDR1 MNHNS and CDR2 SASEGT are derived from the germline V gene. The CDR3 sequence holds 14 residues, the cysteine and phenylalanine included. The only DNA kept is the CDR3, 42 bases in frame from the first base. V lost 9 bases and J lost 4 bases, and the count of bases not matched to a germline gene is 8. In total, over 600 healthy bone marrow donors made up the cohort. At the time of sampling, every cohort member was nominally healthy, though immune exposures that went unrecorded were likely present. The donor tested CMV seropositive, placing the donor among the 250 to 300 seropositive members of the cohort. Every donor gave a peripheral blood sample, and the peripheral blood mononuclear cells from that sample were used for TCR beta sequencing. The Qiagen DNeasy Blood Extraction Kit was used to extract genomic DNA from the blood cell samples. Notes on this clone: What antigen it recognizes has not been identified. No much larger clone is present one base from it, and per-base qualities are unavailable.

The paper's findings and limits, for the study overall: Several of the top co-occurrence clusters appeared to be linked to parvovirus B19, influenza, CMV and Epstein-Barr virus, according to a later analysis. A few of the identified cytomegalovirus-associated TCR beta chains were confirmed in vitro to be specific for cytomegalovirus antigens. An association between a missense DCLRE1C variant and V-gene and J-gene trimming of TCR beta chains was found in a later genetic analysis and replicated in an independent cohort. A later analysis associated 15,000 to 20,000 TCR beta sequences with specific HLA alleles at a false discovery rate of 0.05. A further reported finding was that TCR beta sequences accurately predicted the HLA-A and HLA-B alleles for most subjects in the first cohort. Most TCR sequences were seen in very few donors, while some public TCRs were found in many individuals. Most CMV-associated TCR beta chains appeared to be HLA-restricted in a later analysis, and the HLA associations seemed to be driven largely by CMV exposure. According to a later analysis, TCR association rates differed among HLA loci, with DRB1 alleles showing the most associated TCRs and HLA-C alleles showing the fewest. The authors suggested that the approach could potentially be extended to other disease states and immunological phenotypes. Correlated functional status among segregating V segments might be attributable to linkage disequilibrium, but an unknown experimental factor could not be ruled out. Some IMGT-functional V segments, including TRBV6-2 and TRBV6-3, could not be distinguished by the 87-base-pair reads and were therefore excluded. Immune exposure information for the cohort was limited to CMV serostatus. The cohort was sequenced for TCR beta chains only, and without alpha or paired-chain data the features that could be detected were limited. A cluster of highly shared sequence variants was judged likely to represent a technical artifact of the sequencing pipeline. A later genetic analysis reported fewer N-insertions in productive TCRs among donors in an Asian-associated ancestry cluster than the 666-donor mean. The study listed approximately 160 TCR beta chains as associated with cytomegalovirus. Broadly in line with IMGT annotations, most TCR beta V segments showed up in productive rearrangements about 90% or about 30% of the time in an earlier analysis of several hundred of the donors. When HLA alleles, especially DR and DQ, strongly co-occurred, attributing TCR associations to individual alleles was difficult. The classifier was reported to diagnose cytomegalovirus status with high specificity and sensitivity in both the original cohort and the validation cohort. Because HLA typing was unavailable for some donors at each locus, only the typed subset was used in association tests. Sequencing depth was assumed to be roughly uniform across donors in the presence/absence analyses, though that assumption may not hold. The earlier analysis of 450 to 700 of the donors excluded 15 to 20 rarely observed V segments, including chromosome 9 orphons, because counts were too low. In a later analysis, HLA-associated TCR beta chains were found to be more clonally expanded and to have lower generation probabilities than equally common non-associated chains.

The TCR comes from a man between 35 and 55 years old in good health and CMV-seropositive. In this chain, TRBV6-1 is recombined with TRBJ2-3; 9 central nucleotides agree with TRBD1. The sequencing input was PBMCs. This receptor has the CDR3 CASLRDRDADTQYF. The nucleotide sequence reads as follows: TGTGCCAGTCTCCGGGACAGGGACGCAGATACGCAGTATTTT.